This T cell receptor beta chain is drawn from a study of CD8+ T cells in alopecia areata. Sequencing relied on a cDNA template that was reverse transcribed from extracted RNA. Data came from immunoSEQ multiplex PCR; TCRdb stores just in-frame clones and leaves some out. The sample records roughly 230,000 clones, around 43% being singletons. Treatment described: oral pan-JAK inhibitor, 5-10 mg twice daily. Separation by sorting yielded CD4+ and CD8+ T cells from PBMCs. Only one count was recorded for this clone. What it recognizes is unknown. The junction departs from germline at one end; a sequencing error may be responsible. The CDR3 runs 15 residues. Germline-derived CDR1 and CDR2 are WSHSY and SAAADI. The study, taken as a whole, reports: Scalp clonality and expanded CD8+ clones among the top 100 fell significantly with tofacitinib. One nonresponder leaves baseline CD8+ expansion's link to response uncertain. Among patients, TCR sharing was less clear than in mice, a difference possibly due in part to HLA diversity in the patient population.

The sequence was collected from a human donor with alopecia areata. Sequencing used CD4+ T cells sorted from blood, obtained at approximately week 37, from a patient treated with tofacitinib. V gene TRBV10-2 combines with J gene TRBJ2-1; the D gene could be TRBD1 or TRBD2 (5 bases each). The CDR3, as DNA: TGCGCCAGCAGTAAACGTACCGGGGCCCACAATGAGCGGTTCTTC. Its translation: CASSKRTGAHNERFF.